The source of this T cell receptor (beta chain) is a study of regulatory T cells. Findings and limits, study-wide: Shannon entropy was nonsignificantly lower in patient CD8+ T cells than control CD8+ cells. In patients, unique TRB V-J pairs were restricted and V/J usage skewed, especially in Tregs.

In the case of this clone: Its antigen is still unknown.

V shed 4 bases and J shed 3 bases, with 10 bases lying between them. The germline CDR1 and CDR2 sequences are MNHNS and SASEGT. The CDR3 extends over 13 amino acids. The PCR used 52 TRBV and 13 TRBJ primers. Libraries were prepared by immunoSEQ multiplex PCR; TCRdb keeps only in-frame clonotypes and omits some of them. This sample has just over 20,000 clones, with 80% to 95% found just once. A couple of CD3G-deficient patients had more severe autoimmunity; all had some. Patients, 2 to 39 years old, had expanded memory T-cell proportions. Sequenced input: CD8+ T cells sorted from blood. V gene TRBV6-1 combines with J gene TRBJ2-7, with D possibly matching TRBD2 (5 bases). This sequence was found in a child younger than 10 with CD3G deficiency. The CDR3 here is CASSARTYYEQYF. CDR3 bases: TGTGCCAGCAGTGCGAGGACTTACTACGAGCAGTACTTC.